The next 10 T cell receptor beta chains were all read from a single sample in a study of vaccination and CD4 T cells after COVID-19. Which antigens these TCRs recognize remains unknown. As to treatment: roughly 10-day PBMC culture with coronavirus spike peptide pools or control peptides (ViraFEST assay). Researchers used the Oncomine TCR Beta short-read assay to sequence DNA from cultured CD4+ T cells. TCRdb reanalysed the PCR reads using MiXCR and keeps one entry per CDR3 protein. Among approximately 12,000 distinct CDR3 sequences listed, roughly three fifths were seen once. The specimen sequenced was CD4+ T cells from blood, cultured in vitro. These receptors were obtained from a human donor who had recovered from COVID-19.

This chain uses TRBV27 with TRBJ2-1; D call uncertain. This CDR3 has 12 amino acids. The germline V and J ends were trimmed by 1 base and 12 bases, with 10 bases remaining between them. Germline loops: CDR1 MNHEY, CDR2 SMNVEV (reference sequence). The CDR3 region has the DNA TGTGCCAGCAGTTTATATCCGTGGCTGCAGTTCTTC. Protein sequence: CASSLYPWLQFF.

This chain connects TRBV2 to TRBJ2-6; TRBD1 aligns across 9 bases. In germline, CDR1 is SNHLY, CDR2 FYNNEI. This CDR3 contains 17 residues. J gave up 0 bases and V 4 bases, and 4 bases lay outside the gene matches. CDR3 loop: CASSAGTGNSGANVLTF. CDR3 DNA: TGTGCCAGCAGTGCCGGGACAGGGAACTCTGGGGCCAACGTCCTGACTTTC.

This clonotype was counted only a few times. The rearrangement uses TRBV7-2 and TRBJ2-3; TRBD1 matches 8 bases. The CDR3 is 15 residues long. Trimming removed 1 base from V and 2 bases from J; junction bases left unmatched: 2. The germline gives CDR1 SGHTA, CDR2 FQGNSA. This chain's CDR3 is CASSLGTGHTDTQYF. For the CDR3, the DNA is TGTGCCAGCAGCTTAGGGACAGGGCACACAGATACGCAGTATTTT.

The CDR3 bases are TGTGCCAGCAGTTCTCCGGGACAGGGTCCCTACGAGCAGTACTTC. Protein product: CASSSPGQGPYEQYF. The gene calls are TRBV28 and TRBJ2-7, with TRBD1 matching over 9 bases. Germline V gene sequence: CDR1 MDHEN, CDR2 SYDVKM. The ends lost 4 bases at V and 2 bases at J; junction bases unmatched: 6. The CDR3 runs to 15 residues.

The chain joins TRBV20-1 to TRBJ2-7; 9 bases fit TRBD2. This CDR3 comprises 15 residues. CDR1 and CDR2 from the germline V gene are DFQATT and SNEGSKA (reference sequence). With V trimmed by 4 bases and J by 3 bases, 10 bases remained unmatched. In nucleotides, the CDR3 is TGCAGTGCTACCCATGAGCGGGAGGCGAACTACGAGCAGTACTTC. Protein: CSATHEREANYEQYF.

This chain uses TRBV6-2 or TRBV6-3 with TRBJ1-3; no reliable D call. V dropped 6 bases and J dropped 0 bases, with 6 bases sitting between them. This CDR3 has 13 amino acids. CDR1 and CDR2 from the germline V gene are MNHEY and SVGEGT. The CDR3 here is CASRESSGNTIYF. The CDR3 nucleotides read TGTGCCAGCAGAGAAAGCTCTGGAAACACCATATATTTT.

The chain combines TRBV7-9 with TRBJ2-7; 8 nucleotides agree with TRBD1. This CDR3 spans 13 amino acids. Germline V lookup: CDR1 SEHNR, CDR2 FQNEAQ (reference sequence). With 5 bases clipped from V and 5 bases from J, the junction kept 5 bases outside the gene matches. The DNA of the CDR3 is TGTGCCAGCAGCCCGACAGGGGACGACGAGCAGTACTTC. Its translation: CASSPTGDDEQYF.

In this sample, this clonotype turned up once. The rearrangement uses TRBV7-9 and TRBJ2-1, with D unclear. CDR3 length: 15 residues. Germline assignment: CDR1 SEHNR and CDR2 FQNEAQ (reference sequence). Trimming stripped 3 bases from V and 7 bases from J, with 16 bases between. The chain's CDR3 is CASSFSGARKNEQFF. CDR3 DNA: TGTGCCAGCAGCTTCTCAGGAGCTCGTAAGAATGAGCAGTTCTTC. The full variable domain, completed using reference TRBV7-9 and TRBJ2-1, is DTGVSQNPRHKITKRGQNVTFRCDPISEHNRLYWYRQTLGQGPEFLTYFQNEAQLEKSRLLSDRFSAERPKGSFSTLEIQRTEQGDSAMYLCASSFSGARKNEQFFGPGTRLTVL.

In its sample, this clonotype was seen once. This chain connects TRBV5-6 to TRBJ2-1, with TRBD2 matching over 12 bases. V gave up 0 bases and J gave up 9 bases; unmatched junction bases: 10. CDR3 length equals 17 residues. Germline CDR1 SGHDT, CDR2 YYEEEE. CDR3 sequence reads: CASSLGRTSGIRVEQFF. CDR3 bases: TGTGCCAGCAGCTTGGGTCGGACTAGCGGGATCAGGGTTGAGCAGTTCTTC.

This clonotype was recorded only once. Relative to the germline gene, one junction end is altered; a read error may explain this. The CDR3 DNA reads as TGTGCCAGCAGTTACCGACATTCGCGGGGCTATGGCTACACTTTC. This codes for CASSYRHSRGYGYTF. The gene calls are TRBV6-5 and TRBJ1-2, with D possibly TRBD1 on 5 matching bases. Germline CDR1 is MNHEY and CDR2 is SVGAGI. CDR3 length equals 15 residues.